Sequencing of this TCR beta chain was carried out in a study of cytomegalovirus exposure and HLA in healthy donors. Primers for the PCR totalled 60 Vbeta and 13 Jbeta. Here immunoSEQ multiplex PCR was the method, and the copy in TCRdb shows in-frame clones only, minus some. The sample lists some 91,000 clones, 65% to 80% occurring once. Regarding donors, all were healthy bone marrow donors. Sampled while nominally healthy, donors likely had unrecorded immune exposures. The specimen sequenced was PBMCs. The receptor comes from a man in his forties or fifties in good health and CMV-seropositive.

The CDR3, as DNA: TGTGCCAGCAGCTTAGCCGGGACTAGCAGAGTCGAGCAGTACTTC. This sequence encodes CASSLAGTSRVEQYF. The rearrangement joins TRBV7-2 to TRBJ2-7, with TRBD2 identical over 9 bases. The germline gives CDR1 SGHTA, CDR2 FQGNSA. The V segment lost 0 bases and the J segment 6 bases; nucleotides outside the gene matches: 6. CDR3 length: 15 amino acids.